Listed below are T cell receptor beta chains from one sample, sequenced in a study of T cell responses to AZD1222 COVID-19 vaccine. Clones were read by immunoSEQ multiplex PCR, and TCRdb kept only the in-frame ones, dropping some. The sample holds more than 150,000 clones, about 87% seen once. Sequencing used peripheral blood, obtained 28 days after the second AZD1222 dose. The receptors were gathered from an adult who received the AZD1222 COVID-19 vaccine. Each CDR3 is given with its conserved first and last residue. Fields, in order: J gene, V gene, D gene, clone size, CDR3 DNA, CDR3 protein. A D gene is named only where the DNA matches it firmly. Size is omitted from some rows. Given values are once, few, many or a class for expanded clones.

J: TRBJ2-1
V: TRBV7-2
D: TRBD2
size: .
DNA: TGTGCCAGCAGCTTTCGGACTAGCGGGTACAATGAGCAGTTCTTC
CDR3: CASSFRTSGYNEQFF

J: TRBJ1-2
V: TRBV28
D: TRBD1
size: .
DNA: TGTGCCAGCATACAGGGGGCGGGTGGCTACACCTTC
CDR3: CASIQGAGGYTF

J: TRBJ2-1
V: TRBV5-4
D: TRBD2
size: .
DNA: TGTGCCAGCAGCGCTTTAGCGGGGTACAATGAGCAGTTCTTC
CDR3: CASSALAGYNEQFF

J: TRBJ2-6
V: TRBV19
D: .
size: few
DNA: TGTGCCAGTAGCACTGCGCCGTGGGCTGGGGCCAACGTCCTGACTTTC
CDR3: CASSTAPWAGANVLTF

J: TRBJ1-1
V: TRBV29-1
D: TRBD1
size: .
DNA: TGCAGCGTTGCCGGGACAGGTGCCTCTCAAGCTTTCTTT
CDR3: CSVAGTGASQAFF

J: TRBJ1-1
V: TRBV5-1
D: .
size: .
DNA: TGCGCCAGCAGCCCCCTCGGCGGCGGGAACACTGAAGCTTTCTTT
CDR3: CASSPLGGGNTEAFF

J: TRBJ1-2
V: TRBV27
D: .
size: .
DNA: TGTGCCAGCAGTGACAGGTTCGCGGATGGCTACACCTTC
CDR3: CASSDRFADGYTF

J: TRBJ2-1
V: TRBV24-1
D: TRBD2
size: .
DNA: TGTGCCACCAGTGCCCTCGGACAGACTAGCGCCTACAATGAGCAGTTCTTC
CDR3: CATSALGQTSAYNEQFF

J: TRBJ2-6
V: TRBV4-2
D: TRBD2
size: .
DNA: TGTGCCAGCAGCCCGGGGGGACTAAAGTCTGGGGCCAACGTCCTGACTTTC
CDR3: CASSPGGLKSGANVLTF

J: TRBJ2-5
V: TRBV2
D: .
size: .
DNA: TGTGCAAGCACTTCCGGGCATCAAGAGACCCAGTACTTC
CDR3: CASTSGHQETQYF

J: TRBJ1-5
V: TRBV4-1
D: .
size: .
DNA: TGCGCCAGCAGCCAAGACCCAGGGGAATCAAGGAATCAGCCCCAGCATTTT
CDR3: CASSQDPGESRNQPQHF

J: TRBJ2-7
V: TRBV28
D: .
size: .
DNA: TGTGCCAGCAGCCTCACAGGGTTAGAGCAGTACTTC
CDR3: CASSLTGLEQYF

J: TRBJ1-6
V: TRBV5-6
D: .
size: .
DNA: TGTGCCAGCAGCTTGGGGGGCCGTCGGAATTCACCCCTCCACTTT
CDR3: CASSLGGRRNSPLHF

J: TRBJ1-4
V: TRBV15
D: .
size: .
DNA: TGTGCCACCAGCAGCGGGGCTAATAATGAAAAACTGTTTTTT
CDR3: CATSSGANNEKLFF

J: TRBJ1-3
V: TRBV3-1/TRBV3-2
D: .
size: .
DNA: TGTGCCAGCAGCCAAGGGGATGGAAACACCATATATTTT
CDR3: CASSQGDGNTIYF

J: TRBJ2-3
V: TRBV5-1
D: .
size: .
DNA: TGCGCCAGCAGCTTGTTCCCAGATACGCAGTATTTT
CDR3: CASSLFPDTQYF

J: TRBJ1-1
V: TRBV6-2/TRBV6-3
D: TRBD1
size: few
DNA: TGTGCCAGCAGTTACTCAGGGACAGTCTTGGTGAACACTGAAGCTTTCTTT
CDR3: CASSYSGTVLVNTEAFF

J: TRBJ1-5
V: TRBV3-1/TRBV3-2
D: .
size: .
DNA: TGTGCCAGCAGCCGTAGGATTTTGGGCAATCAGCCCCAGCATTTT
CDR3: CASSRRILGNQPQHF

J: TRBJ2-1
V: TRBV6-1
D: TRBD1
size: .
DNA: TGTGCCAGCAGTGAATCCCGACAGGGCAGTGGGCGAGAGCAGTTCTTC
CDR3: CASSESRQGSGREQFF

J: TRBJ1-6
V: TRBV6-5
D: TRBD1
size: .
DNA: TGTGCCAGCAGCTCGGGACAGGGTTGGAATTCACCCCTCCACTTT
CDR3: CASSSGQGWNSPLHF

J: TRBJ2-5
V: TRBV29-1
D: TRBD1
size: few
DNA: TGCAGCGTTGAAGATGGACAGGGGTGGGAGACCCAGTACTTC
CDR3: CSVEDGQGWETQYF

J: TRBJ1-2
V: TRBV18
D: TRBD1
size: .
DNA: TGTGCCAGCTCCCCCCGGACAGGGGGAGAGGATGGCTACACCTTC
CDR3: CASSPRTGGEDGYTF

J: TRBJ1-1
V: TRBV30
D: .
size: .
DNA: TGTGCCTGGAGGTGGAAGGGTGGGACTGAAGCTTTCTTT
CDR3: CAWRWKGGTEAFF

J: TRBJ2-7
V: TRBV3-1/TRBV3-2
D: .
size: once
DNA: TGTGCCAGCAGCCGAGGGGCTAAGGGAGAGGAGCAGTACTTC
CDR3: CASSRGAKGEEQYF

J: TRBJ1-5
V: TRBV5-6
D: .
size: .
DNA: TGTGCCAGCAAAGTTTGGGGGCCCGGACCCAATCAGCCCCAGCATTTT
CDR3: CASKVWGPGPNQPQHF

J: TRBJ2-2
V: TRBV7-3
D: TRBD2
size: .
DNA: TGTGCCAGCAGCTTAATGGCTAGCGGGGTGAACACCGGGGAGCTGTTTTTT
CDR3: CASSLMASGVNTGELFF

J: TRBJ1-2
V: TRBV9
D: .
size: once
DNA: TGTGCCAGCAGCCAAACCAACTATGGCTACACCTTC
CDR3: CASSQTNYGYTF

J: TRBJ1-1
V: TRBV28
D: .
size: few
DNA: TGTGCCAGCAGCGAAGTCAGGGCCGGAATTGGCACTGAAGCTTTCTTT
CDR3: CASSEVRAGIGTEAFF

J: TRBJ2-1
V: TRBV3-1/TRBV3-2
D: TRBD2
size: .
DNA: TGTGCCAGCAGCCAAGCGGGACTAGCGTTTACTGAGCAGTTCTTC
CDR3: CASSQAGLAFTEQFF

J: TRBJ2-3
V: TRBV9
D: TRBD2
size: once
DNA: TGTGCCAGCAGCCCTCGGGGGGGCACAGATACGCAGTATTTT
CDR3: CASSPRGGTDTQYF

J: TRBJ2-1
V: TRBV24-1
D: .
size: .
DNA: TGTGCCACCAGTGGGAGGTCAGGGAATGAGCAGTTCTTC
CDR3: CATSGRSGNEQFF

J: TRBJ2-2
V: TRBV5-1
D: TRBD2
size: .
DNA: TGCGCCAGCACCCTGGGACTAGCGGGAGGAACGAACACCGGGGAGCTGTTTTTT
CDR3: CASTLGLAGGTNTGELFF

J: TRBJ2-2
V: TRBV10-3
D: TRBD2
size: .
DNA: TGTGCCATCAAAGGGACTAGCGGGAGGGGCACCGGGGAGCTGTTTTTT
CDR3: CAIKGTSGRGTGELFF

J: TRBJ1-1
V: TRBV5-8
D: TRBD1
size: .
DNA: TGTGCCAGCACCACGGACAGGGGGGGCACTGAAGCTTTCTTT
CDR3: CASTTDRGGTEAFF

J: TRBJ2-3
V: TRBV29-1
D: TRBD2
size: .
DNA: TGCAGCATCAAACTAGCGGGGCTCACAGATACGCAGTATTTT
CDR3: CSIKLAGLTDTQYF

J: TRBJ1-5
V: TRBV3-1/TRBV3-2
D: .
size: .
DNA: TGTGCCAGCAGCCCGATGGGGGGTAGCAATCAGCCCCAGCATTTT
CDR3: CASSPMGGSNQPQHF

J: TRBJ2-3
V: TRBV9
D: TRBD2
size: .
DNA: TGTGCCAGCAGCCTCACCGCGGGAGGGGTGGATACGCAGTATTTT
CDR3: CASSLTAGGVDTQYF

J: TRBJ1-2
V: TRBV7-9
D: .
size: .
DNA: TGTGCCAGCAGCCAGGGGACACTGGTTCTGGACTATGGCTACACCTTC
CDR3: CASSQGTLVLDYGYTF

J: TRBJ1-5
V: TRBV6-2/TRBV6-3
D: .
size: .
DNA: TGTGCCAGCACCCCCCGGGACACCTATCAGCCCCAGCATTTT
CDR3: CASTPRDTYQPQHF